This T cell receptor beta chain was observed in a study of shared clonotypes between healthy human individuals. All donors were healthy HIV-negative adults lacking recent acute infections or vaccinations. On this clone itself: Its antigen is still unknown.

Unsorted PBMC DNA went through sequencing on ten immunoSEQ deep assay plates. Per the original data handling: Filtering differed since immunoSEQ provided only junctions, with no quality scores. Assay: immunoSEQ multiplex PCR; the TCRdb copy retains only in-frame clones and omits some. For V, J and clone size, that table is used; D and trimming come from the DNA. The repertoire consists of fewer than 650,000 clones, with about 80% occurring once and the leading ten covering more than 10%. Study results and limitations: The donor pool, a small one, limited the genetic and exposure-history diversity represented.

Input material: PBMCs. The receptor's source is a woman aged 40 to 50 in good health. Some clones in this sample may be carry-over from other donors' samples.

The CDR3 DNA reads as TGTGCCAGTAGTATAGTGAGCTCCTACAATGAGCAGTTCTTC. This gives the protein CASSIVSSYNEQFF. The rearrangement joins TRBV19 to TRBJ2-1; D gene uncertain. Trimming shortened V by 1 base and J by 0 bases, and 4 bases separated the two germline ends. The CDR3 runs 14 residues. The germline gives CDR1 LNHDA, CDR2 SQIVND (reference sequence).